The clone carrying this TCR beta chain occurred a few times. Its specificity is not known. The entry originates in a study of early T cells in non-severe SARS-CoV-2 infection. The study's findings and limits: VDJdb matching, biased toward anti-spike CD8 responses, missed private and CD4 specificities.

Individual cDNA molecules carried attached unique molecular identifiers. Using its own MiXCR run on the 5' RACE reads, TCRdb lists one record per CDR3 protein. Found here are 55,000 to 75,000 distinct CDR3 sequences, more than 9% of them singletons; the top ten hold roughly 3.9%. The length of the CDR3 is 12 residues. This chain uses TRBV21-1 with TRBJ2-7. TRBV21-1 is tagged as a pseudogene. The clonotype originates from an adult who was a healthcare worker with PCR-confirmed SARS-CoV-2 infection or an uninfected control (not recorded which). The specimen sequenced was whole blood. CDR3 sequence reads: CASSSAAYEQYF. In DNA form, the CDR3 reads TGTGCCAGCAGCAGCGCAGCCTACGAGCAGTACTTC.